The rows below give T cell receptor beta chains drawn from one sample of a study of blood T cells in healthy people across ages. One entry per CDR3 protein results from TCRdb running MiXCR on the 5' RACE reads. The sample holds about 970,000 distinct CDR3 sequences, roughly half seen once. Sequencing was done on a sample of blood. The source of these receptors is an older woman in good health. The CDR3 runs from the conserved cysteine through the conserved F or W. A D gene is named only where the DNA matches it firmly. Size is stated for part of the rows, as once, few or many counts, or as a class when the clone is expanded.

v_gene	d_gene	abundance	len	j_gene	CDR3nt	CDR3aa
TRBV7-3	TRBD2	-	16	TRBJ2-3	TGTGCCAGCAGCGGGCCGGGAGGAAAAAGCGGGGATACGCAGTATTTT	CASSGPGGKSGDTQYF
TRBV5-1	-	-	15	TRBJ2-2	TGCGCCAGCAGCGTCGGGCAGGGGCTTACCGGGGAGCTGTTTTTT	CASSVGQGLTGELFF
TRBV27	TRBD2	once	16	TRBJ2-3	TGTGCCAGCAGTGACAGGACTAGCGCGGGCACAGATACGCAGTATTTT	CASSDRTSAGTDTQYF
TRBV6-5	-	-	15	TRBJ1-1	TGTGCCAGCAAACCGCCGGGGTTCTGGAACACTGAAGCTTTCTTT	CASKPPGFWNTEAFF
TRBV7-8	-	many	13	TRBJ2-3	TGTGCCAGCAGCCCCCGATACACAGATACGCAGTATTTT	CASSPRYTDTQYF
TRBV20-1	-	-	14	TRBJ2-1	TGCAGTGCTCGGGCAGATCTCTCCTACAATGAGCAGTTCTTC	CSARADLSYNEQFF
TRBV6-5	TRBD2	once	13	TRBJ2-5	TGTGCCTGCAGTCCACCGGGACTAGCGGGAGAGTACTTC	CACSPPGLAGEYF
TRBV20-1	-	few	14	TRBJ1-2	TGCAGTGCTTGGGGTGGGGGGCTCTCCGATGGCTACACCTTC	CSAWGGGLSDGYTF
TRBV7-9	TRBD1	-	14	TRBJ1-4	TGTGCCAGCAGCCCCCAGGGGGGGGATGAAAAACTGTTTTTT	CASSPQGGDEKLFF
TRBV20-1	-	-	12	TRBJ2-5	TGCAGTTGGACGGAGACCCAAGAGACCCAGTACTTC	CSWTETQETQYF
TRBV7-2	TRBD2	-	17	TRBJ2-7	TGTGCCAGCAGCTCATGGGAGGTGGGCGGGAGGGGAAACGAGCAGTACTTC	CASSSWEVGGRGNEQYF
TRBV14	-	few	14	TRBJ2-7	TGTGCCAGCAGCCTTAGAGACATGATCAATGAGCAGTACTTC	CASSLRDMINEQYF
TRBV4-3	TRBD2	-	15	TRBJ2-7	TGCGCCAGCAGCCAAGAGGCGGGAGCGATCTACGAGCAGTACTTC	CASSQEAGAIYEQYF
TRBV5-1	TRBD1	-	16	TRBJ2-7	TGCGCCAGCAGCTCCATCGCCGGGACAGGGGCCTACGAGCAGTACTTC	CASSSIAGTGAYEQYF
TRBV27	-	-	12	TRBJ2-5	TGTGCCAGCGGGCAGATTAAGGAGACCCAGTACTTC	CASGQIKETQYF
TRBV20-1	-	few	13	TRBJ2-5	TGCAGTGCAAACCCGGGACTCCAAGAGACCCAGTACTTC	CSANPGLQETQYF
TRBV4-3	-	few	14	TRBJ2-1	TGCGCCAGCAGCCAAGATGATAGCCGTAATGAGCAGTTCTTC	CASSQDDSRNEQFF
TRBV27	-	many	14	TRBJ2-7	TGTGCCAGCAGTTTACAGGGGATCTCCTACGAGCAGTACTTC	CASSLQGISYEQYF
TRBV14	-	few	14	TRBJ2-5	TGTGCCAGCAGCCAACAGGGGACTCCAGAGACCCAGTACTTC	CASSQQGTPETQYF
TRBV21-1	-	-	11	TRBJ2-7	TGTGCCAGCAGCAAACTATACGAGCAGTACTTC	CASSKLYEQYF
TRBV12-3/TRBV12-4	-	-	16	TRBJ1-2	TGTGCCAGCAGTGATAGCGGGGCTCAACTCAACTATGGCTACACCTTC	CASSDSGAQLNYGYTF